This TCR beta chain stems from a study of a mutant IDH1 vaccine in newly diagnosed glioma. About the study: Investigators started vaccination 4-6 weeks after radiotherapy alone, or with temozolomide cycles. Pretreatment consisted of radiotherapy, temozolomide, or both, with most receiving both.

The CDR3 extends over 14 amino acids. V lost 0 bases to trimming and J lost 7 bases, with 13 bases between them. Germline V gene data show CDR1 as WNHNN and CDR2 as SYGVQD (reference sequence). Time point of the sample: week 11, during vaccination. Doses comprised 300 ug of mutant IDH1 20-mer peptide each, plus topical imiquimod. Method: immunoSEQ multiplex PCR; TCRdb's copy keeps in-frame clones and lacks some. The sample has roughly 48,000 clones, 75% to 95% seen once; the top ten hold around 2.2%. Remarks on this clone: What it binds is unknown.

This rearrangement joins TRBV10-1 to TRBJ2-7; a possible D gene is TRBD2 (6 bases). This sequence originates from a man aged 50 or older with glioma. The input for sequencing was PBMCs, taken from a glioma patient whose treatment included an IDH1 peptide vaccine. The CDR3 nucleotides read TGCGCCAGCAGTGAGTCGACGGGGGATTGGGAGCAGTACTTC. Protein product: CASSESTGDWEQYF.